These T cell receptor beta chains were read from a single sample in a study of blood T cell repertoires in COVID-19. Clones were sequenced by immunoSEQ multiplex PCR, and TCRdb holds only the in-frame ones, with some missing. The sample lists some 220,000 clones; about 80% were seen once. Sequencing input: peripheral blood. These receptors originate from a young woman who had recovered from COVID-19. CDR3s include the opening cysteine and the closing phenylalanine or tryptophan. Each record gives: V gene, D gene, J gene, clone size, CDR3 DNA, CDR3 protein. The D gene is left open where the match is weak. Not all rows give a size; the values are once, few, many and, for expanded clones, a class.

>TRBV6-4|TRBD1|TRBJ1-1|-
TGTGCCAGCAGTGACTCATCCGGGACAGCGTTCGGATCCACTGAAGCTTTCTTT
CASSDSSGTAFGSTEAFF
>TRBV5-1|TRBD1|TRBJ1-2|-
TGCGCCAGCAGCTTAGGGACAGGGGCGCAGGACTATGGCTACACCTTC
CASSLGTGAQDYGYTF
>TRBV6-5|TRBD1|TRBJ1-2|-
TGTGCCAGCAGTTACATTACAGGGGATGGCTACACCTTC
CASSYITGDGYTF
>TRBV30|TRBD1|TRBJ1-1|-
TGTGCCTGGGGAGGGACAGCTAAGGGAGCTTTCTTT
CAWGGTAKGAFF
>TRBV5-1|TRBD1|TRBJ2-7|-
TGCGCCAGCAGCTTGGGGACAGGGGTGGCCTACGAGCAGTACTTC
CASSLGTGVAYEQYF
>TRBV7-9|-|TRBJ2-7|few
TGTGCCAGCAGCTTAATCGGGGGAGCCCCCTACGAGCAGTACTTC
CASSLIGGAPYEQYF
>TRBV24-1|-|TRBJ1-5|-
TGTGCCACCTCAATCGGGAATCAGCCCCAGCATTTT
CATSIGNQPQHF
>TRBV12-3/TRBV12-4|-|TRBJ2-1|-
TGTGCCAGCAGACCGGACAGCAATGAGCAGTTCTTC
CASRPDSNEQFF
>TRBV28|TRBD2|TRBJ2-2|-
TGTGCCATCGAGCGGGAGCCGGCCACCGGGGAGCTGTTTTTT
CAIEREPATGELFF
>TRBV28|TRBD2|TRBJ2-7|-
TGTGCCAGCAGTTTTCCCCCCCGACTAGCGGGAAGTAGTTACGAGCAGTACTTC
CASSFPPRLAGSSYEQYF
>TRBV6-5|-|TRBJ1-2|-
TGTGCCAGCAAGGTGGAGGGGACGAGTGGCTACACCTTC
CASKVEGTSGYTF